The TCR beta chain under discussion was sequenced for a study of T-cell memory formation after mild COVID-19. About the research overall: TCR clusters were mostly donor specific.

This clonotype was counted a few times. Barcoded TCR alpha and TCR beta cDNA libraries with UMIs came from 5'RACE using constant-segment primers. TCRdb passed the 5' RACE reads through MiXCR, listing each CDR3 protein once. Of around 430,000 distinct CDR3 sequences listed, roughly 15% were seen once; the top ten hold 20% to 25%. V was pared by 4 bases and J by 13 bases, with 13 bases between. The CDR3 consists of 11 residues. The germline V gene has CDR1 SQVTM and CDR2 ANQGSEA. Sequencing was done on a sample of PBMCs or a T cell subset sorted from them (not recorded which). This chain joins TRBV29-1 and TRBJ1-4, with TRBD1 as a possible D gene (5 bases). The TCR sequence derives from a man aged 18 to 30 who had mild COVID-19 (a few samples of this study predate the infection). Cell type and time point are not known. The CDR3 region is CSVAVGGGLFF. DNA of the CDR3: TGCAGCGTTGCTGTCGGGGGGGGACTGTTTTTT.